The entry below gives a single T cell receptor (beta chain) sequence along with its context. The specificity of this receptor is unknown. One base away there is no much larger clone; base qualities are not given. The data were taken from a study of Ad26.COV2.S vaccination and SARS-CoV-2 variants (dated by TCRdb to about 2021). Background for the entire study: Donors in the vaccine arm were drawn from COV1001, a multicentre, randomized, double-blind, placebo-controlled phase I-IIa trial testing Ad26.COV2.S in healthy adults. Dosing of Ad26.COV2.S was intramuscular, at either 5x10^10 or 1x10^11 viral particles, delivered as one shot or as two shots spaced 56 days apart. The specificity and breadth of SARS-CoV-2-reactive T cell receptors after Ad26.COV2.S vaccination were assessed by TCRbeta repertoire sequencing. A total of around 32 samples were included in the TCR-sequenced set, comprising about 20 Ad26.COV2.S vaccine recipients, 5 placebo recipients and 8 SARS-CoV-2 convalescent individuals. Trial participants were randomized into five groups of five: low-dose or high-dose Ad26.COV2.S given once or twice, or placebo on both occasions. Investigators did not know the trial group allocation while performing experiments and assessing outcomes. Results the study describes overall, beyond this receptor: According to the authors, total T cell responses may have been underestimated by the TCR breadth and depth analyses. After vaccination, spike-specific CD8+ and CD4+ T cell responses were reported to show substantial breadth. Spike-specific TCR breadth was higher in Ad26.COV2.S recipients than in placebo recipients (P = 0.0014). Vaccine and placebo recipients had comparable non-spike TCR breadth, which fits with the vaccine containing only spike. The study was not powered for comparison of responses between vaccine doses or regimens.

The immunoSEQ Assay was used to sequence TCRbeta CDR3 regions. After extraction, genomic DNA underwent amplification by bias-controlled multiplex PCR, followed by high-throughput sequencing. The authors' analysis ran thus. To quantify the absolute abundance of every unique TCRbeta CDR3 region, sequences were collapsed and filtered. T cell fraction was estimated by normalizing TCRbeta template counts to usable DNA, which was measured by amplifying reference genes present in all nucleated cells. Repertoire TCRs were annotated as SARS-CoV-2-specific when V gene, CDR3 amino acid sequence and J gene were exactly matched to a known reactive TCR set. The reference SARS-CoV-2 TCR set was obtained from MIRA and was filtered for enrichment in COVID-19-positive ImmuneCODE repertoires, whereby public or cross-reactive TCRs were removed. Based on the MIRA antigens, annotated TCRs were further analysed at the level of specific ORF or position within ORF. Breadth was defined as annotated unique rearrangements over total unique productive rearrangements; depth was the summed frequency of those rearrangements. TCR breadth was compared between groups using two-sided Wilcoxon rank-sum tests. As stored in TCRdb, this immuneACCESS dataset retains in-frame rearrangements with V and J assigned. A fraction of the clones does not appear; measured against another copy, unresolved V genes explain less than half of the discrepancy, and the remainder lacks a known reason. The V and J calls and clone size were taken over from that table, and D and trimming were inferred from the DNA. The sample table records approximately 480,000 clones; roughly nine tenths of these occur just once. Together, the top ten hold roughly 13% of the sample.

The treatment or condition label for this specimen denotes: roughly 18 received Ad26.COV2.S at low or high dose, single or two shots; about 5 received placebo; per-sample allocation not given. Repertoires of vaccine and placebo recipients were sequenced from samples collected on day 63 after the first injection. Between 29 July and 7 August 2020, Cohort 1b enrolled 25 adults aged 18-55 years at one site in Boston, USA. Ad26.COV2.S was a replication-incompetent adenovirus type 26 vector that expressed a prefusion-stabilized SARS-CoV-2 spike protein derived from the original Wuhan strain. Trimmed from V: 1 base; trimmed from J: 10 bases; junction bases lacking a gene match: 15. Inclusive of the bounding cysteine and phenylalanine, the CDR3 is 16 residues long. The kept DNA is CDR3 alone, 48 bases in frame from the first base. For CDR1 and CDR2, the germline V gene lists SGHTA and FQGNSA.

Here the chain combines TRBV7-2 and TRBJ2-5; 7 bases in the middle match TRBD1. The sequence derives from a person aged 18-60 years who received the Ad26.COV2.S COVID-19 vaccine or a placebo. The sequencing here drew on peripheral blood, taken in a trial of Ad26.COV2.S vaccine versus placebo. The CDR3 reads as follows: CASSLGSGQSFKSQYF. The nucleotide sequence is given as TGTGCCAGCAGCTTAGGTTCGGGACAGAGTTTTAAGAGCCAGTACTTC.